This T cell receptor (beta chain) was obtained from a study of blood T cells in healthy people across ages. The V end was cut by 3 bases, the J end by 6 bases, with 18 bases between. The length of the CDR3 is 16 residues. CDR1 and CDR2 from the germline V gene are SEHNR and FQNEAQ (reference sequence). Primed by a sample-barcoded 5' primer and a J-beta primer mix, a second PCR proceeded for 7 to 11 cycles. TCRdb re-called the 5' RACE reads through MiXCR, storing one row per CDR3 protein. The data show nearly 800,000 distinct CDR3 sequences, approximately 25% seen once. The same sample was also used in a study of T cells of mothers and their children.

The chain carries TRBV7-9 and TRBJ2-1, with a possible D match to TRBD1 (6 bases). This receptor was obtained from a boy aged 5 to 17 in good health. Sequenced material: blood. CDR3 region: CASSFPNRDGINEQFF. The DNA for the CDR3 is TGTGCCAGCAGCTTCCCCAACAGGGATGGAATCAATGAGCAGTTCTTC.